The 3 T cell receptor beta chains below all came from one sample that was sequenced in a study of cytomegalovirus exposure and HLA in healthy donors (dated by TCRdb to the late 2010s). The library was built by means of the immunoSEQ multiplex PCR assay. The multiplex PCR relied on a mix of 60 forward primers for TCR Vbeta segments and 13 reverse primers for TCR Jbeta segments. TCRdb holds this immuneACCESS table with in-frame rearrangements only. Some clones are missing; in checked studies, unresolved V genes explain under half, and the rest has no known cause. The sample yields 160,000 or so clones; over 70% were counted once. In total, the top ten clones hold 1.5% to 1.7% of the sample. The source material was PBMCs. These receptors were obtained from a woman younger than 35 in good health and CMV-seronegative.

The chain uses TRBV6-1 and TRBJ1-2; D perhaps matches TRBD1 (6 bases). The CDR3 loop spans 15 amino acids. CDR1 is MNHNS and CDR2 is SASEGT in the germline V gene. Trimming cost V 5 bases and J 0 bases, with 13 bases left between them. DNA of the CDR3: TGTGCCAGCAGTCGGACAGAACGGACTAACTATGGCTACACCTTC. Its translation is CASSRTERTNYGYTF.

CDR3 sequence: CASSFLTGQGHEETQYF. The CDR3 nucleotides are TGCGCCAGCAGCTTCCTCACGGGACAGGGTCATGAGGAGACCCAGTACTTC. The chain recombines TRBV5-1 with TRBJ2-5; 9 bases line up with TRBD1. This CDR3 region has 17 residues. J lost 5 bases, V lost 2 bases, and 13 bases had no gene match. From germline, CDR1 is SGHRS and CDR2 YFSETQ.

This sequence joins TRBV29-1 and TRBJ1-5; no definite D call. Trimming removed 6 bases at V and 0 bases at J, with 6 bases between. The germline V gene encodes CDR1 SQVTM and CDR2 ANQGSEA. The CDR3 has 12 residues. The CDR3 nucleotides read TGCAGCGTCGGGGATAGCAATCAGCCCCAGCATTTT. This codes for CSVGDSNQPQHF.